This entry features one T cell receptor (beta chain) sequence. The data were obtained in a study of Tregs in tolerant kidney transplant recipients. Measured with immunoSEQ multiplex PCR; TCRdb has only the in-frame clones, and not every one. The sample has under 100,000 clones; 90% to 95% are singletons. Unstimulated regulatory T cells (CD4+CD25+CD127-), CD4+CD25- non-regulatory cells, CD4 and CD8 cells were FACS-sorted from thawed PBMCs. Sequenced: CD8+ T cells from blood. The clonotype originates from a human donor in good health.

The CDR3 bases are TGTGCCAGCGGTAGGGAGAACGAGCAGTACTTC. The encoded protein is CASGRENEQYF. The genes are TRBV27 and TRBJ2-7; D might be TRBD2 (5 bases). With 8 bases removed from V and 5 bases from J, the gap between germline ends came to 10 bases. Germline-derived CDR1 and CDR2 are MNHEY and SMNVEV (reference sequence). The CDR3 consists of 11 residues.